The clone carrying this T cell receptor (beta chain) showed up just a few times. The target antigen is unknown. Here immunoSEQ multiplex PCR was the method, and the copy in TCRdb shows in-frame clones only, minus some. Among 100,000 or so clones listed, 94% were seen once. These data belong to a study of siplizumab effects on memory and regulatory T cells. Study results and limitations: Naive T cells were seemingly more diverse than memory cells, and major contributions to the alloresponse seemed to be made by them.

The specimen sequenced was Tregs sorted from blood. The sequence was collected from a human donor in good health.

The CDR3: CASSQITITGQGAKQYF. DNA for the CDR3: TGTGCCAGCAGCCAAATTACCATAACGGGACAGGGGGCGAAGCAGTACTTC. J is TRBJ2-7 and V is TRBV7-9, with 12 bases matching TRBD1. Trimming removed 5 bases from V and 8 bases from J; junction bases left unmatched: 16. Germline V gene data show CDR1 as SEHNR and CDR2 as FQNEAQ (reference sequence). The CDR3 sequence is 17 residues long.